Shown below are 23 T cell receptor beta chains from a single sample sequenced in a study of blood T cell repertoires in COVID-19. Sequenced by immunoSEQ multiplex PCR; TCRdb stores in-frame clones only, minus some. The sample contains roughly 260,000 clones, more than 90% of which appear only once. Sequencing input: peripheral blood. The origin of the receptors is a person in their late teens or twenties with COVID-19, enrolled during active disease.

The CDR3 bases are TGTGCCAGTAGTATAGGTATAGATGAGCAGTTCTTC. Residues: CASSIGIDEQFF. This chain uses TRBV19 with TRBJ2-1; D unresolved. V was shortened by 1 base and J by 8 bases, with 6 bases between the two germline ends. This CDR3 is 12 amino acids long. The germline V gene encodes CDR1 LNHDA and CDR2 SQIVND (reference sequence). The entire variable domain, with the rest obtained from reference TRBV19 and TRBJ2-1, is as follows: DGGITQSPKYLFRKEGQNVTLSCEQNLNHDAMYWYRQDPGQGLRLIYYSQIVNDFQKGDIAEGYSVSREKKESFPLTVTSAQKNPTAFYLCASSIGIDEQFFGPGTRLTVL.

This chain links TRBV29-1 with TRBJ1-2; 7 positions match TRBD1. Germline lookup yields CDR1 SQVTM and CDR2 ANQGSEA. J was trimmed by 0 bases and V by 5 bases; bases with no gene match: 6. The CDR3 loop spans 14 amino acids. The CDR3 protein is CSVRFGQANYGYTF. For the CDR3, the DNA is TGCAGCGTTCGTTTCGGACAGGCTAACTATGGCTACACCTTC.

The chain links TRBV29-1 to TRBJ2-7; possibly TRBD1 for D (6 bases). V lost 2 bases, J lost 5 bases, and 16 bases lay in between. The CDR3 is 14 amino acids. Germline values: CDR1 SQVTM, CDR2 ANQGSEA. CDR3 amino acids: CSVEQAGAIDEQYF. The CDR3 DNA is TGCAGCGTTGAACAGGCAGGGGCCATCGACGAGCAGTACTTC.

V and J are TRBV29-1 and TRBJ2-2; 10 positions match TRBD2. V shed 4 bases, J shed 7 bases, and the junction held 6 bases outside the gene matches. The germline V gene has CDR1 SQVTM and CDR2 ANQGSEA. The CDR3 runs to 14 residues. CDR3 residues: CSVGLAGEVGELFF. The CDR3 bases are TGCAGCGTTGGTCTAGCGGGAGAGGTCGGGGAGCTGTTTTTT.

The chain joins TRBV5-4 to TRBJ2-7, with a weak D call TRBD2 (5 bases). The ends were cut back, 4 bases at V and 7 bases at J, with 15 bases in the middle. CDR3 length: 13 residues. Looked up from germline, CDR1 is SGHNT and CDR2 is YYREEE (reference sequence). The DNA of the CDR3 is TGTGCCAGCAGCCGGTGGATACGCGGGGAGCAGTACTTC. Translation gives CASSRWIRGEQYF. Together with reference TRBV5-4 and TRBJ2-7, the CDR3 gives the full variable domain: ETGVTQSPTHLIKTRGQQVTLRCSSQSGHNTVSWYQQALGQGPQFIFQYYREEENGRGNFPPRFSGLQFPNYSSELNVNALELDDSALYLCASSRWIRGEQYFGPGTRLTVT.

The chain couples TRBV7-8 to TRBJ2-1; 8 bases fit TRBD2. V gave up 4 bases and J gave up 0 bases; unmatched junction bases: 5. Germline-derived CDR1 and CDR2 are SGHVS and FQNEAQ. The CDR3 has 16 residues. In DNA form, the CDR3 reads TGTGCCAGCAGCTCCTTCCTAGCGGGCTCCTACAATGAGCAGTTCTTC. This encodes CASSSFLAGSYNEQFF.

The chain uses TRBV7-3 and TRBJ2-5; a possible D gene is TRBD1 (5 bases). Trimming removed 2 bases at V and 1 base at J, with 11 bases between. Germline V gene data show CDR1 as SGHTA and CDR2 as FQGTGA. This CDR3 is 15 amino acids long. The CDR3 loop reads CASSLGLGPQETQYF. The CDR3 bases are TGTGCCAGCAGCTTAGGGTTGGGGCCCCAAGAGACCCAGTACTTC.

The J gene is TRBJ2-7, the V gene TRBV18, with 8 nucleotides matching TRBD1. Unmatched junction bases numbered 6, after V lost 3 bases and J lost 5 bases. The length of the CDR3 is 14 residues. Germline V lookup: CDR1 KGHSH, CDR2 LQKENI. CDR3 in amino acids: CASSPEQGDHEQYF. The CDR3, as DNA: TGTGCCAGCTCACCTGAACAGGGGGATCACGAGCAGTACTTC.

The genes are TRBV7-2 and TRBJ1-3; perhaps TRBD1 as D (5 bases). Trimming took 1 base from V and 5 from J, leaving 9 bases between them. This CDR3 is built from 14 residues. Germline V gene lookup returns CDR1 SGHTA and CDR2 FQGNSA. The CDR3 coding sequence is TGTGCCAGCAGCTTAGGGCAGGGTAGAAACACCATATATTTT. Translated, it gives CASSLGQGRNTIYF.

CDR3 protein: CASSASSSYEQYF. The CDR3 region has the DNA TGTGCCAGCAGTGCCTCCAGCTCCTACGAGCAGTACTTC. The chain joins TRBV28 to TRBJ2-7; D call uncertain. Trimming left V 5 bases short and J 0 bases short, with 8 bases between. CDR1 is MDHEN and CDR2 is SYDVKM in the germline V gene. The CDR3 has 13 amino acids.

This chain joins TRBV28 and TRBJ2-7; D is uncertain. V was shortened by 6 bases and J by 4 bases, with 13 bases between the two germline ends. The germline V gene encodes CDR1 MDHEN and CDR2 SYDVKM. The CDR3 consists of 13 residues. The CDR3 DNA follows: TGTGCCAGCAGCCCAGTTAGCCCGTACGAGCAGTACTTC. Amino acid sequence: CASSPVSPYEQYF.

The V gene is TRBV19, the J gene TRBJ1-1; 9 nucleotides agree with TRBD1. Trimming removed 9 bases from V and 5 bases from J; junction bases left unmatched: 10. The CDR3 has 14 amino acids. CDR1 and CDR2 from the germline V gene are LNHDA and SQIVND (reference sequence). The chain's CDR3 is CASDPGTGLTEAFF. The CDR3 region has the DNA TGTGCCAGCGATCCCGGGACAGGGTTAACTGAAGCTTTCTTT.

The chain combines TRBV7-2 with TRBJ2-1; D is unresolved. Looked up from germline, CDR1 is SGHTA and CDR2 is FQGNSA. This CDR3 comprises 13 residues. V lost 3 bases and J lost 6, with 9 bases in between. CDR3 sequence (DNA): TGTGCCAGCAGCTTGGGCCAGGTCAATGAGCAGTTCTTC. This codes for CASSLGQVNEQFF.

The genes are TRBV5-1 and TRBJ1-1; D perhaps matches TRBD1 (6 bases). Germline loops: CDR1 SGHRS, CDR2 YFSETQ. Trimming left V 4 bases short and J 0 bases short, with 10 bases between. CDR3 size: 14 residues. In DNA form, the CDR3 reads TGCGCCAGCAGCGTTACAGGGTTGAACACTGAAGCTTTCTTT. Its translation is CASSVTGLNTEAFF. Full variable domain (remainder filled in from reference TRBV5-1 and TRBJ1-1): KAGVTQTPRYLIKTRGQQVTLSCSPISGHRSVSWYQQTPGQGLQFLFEYFSETQRNKGNFPGRFSGRQFSNSRSEMNVSTLELGDSALYLCASSVTGLNTEAFFGQGTRLTVV.

The chain combines TRBV7-8 with TRBJ2-3, with 8 bases that match TRBD1. V dropped 5 bases and J dropped 4; count of bases not matched to a gene: 8. Looked up from germline, CDR1 is SGHVS and CDR2 is FQNEAQ. This CDR3 is built from 15 residues. The CDR3 DNA is TGTGCCAGCAGCACCGGGACAGGAATTGCAGATACGCAGTATTTT. Its translation: CASSTGTGIADTQYF.

The chain links TRBV11-2 to TRBJ2-7; 8 bases are a match to TRBD1. The trim removed 5 bases at V and 5 bases at J, leaving 2 bases unmatched. This CDR3 is built from 12 residues. CDR1 is SGHAT and CDR2 is FQNNGV in the germline V gene. The CDR3 here is CASSQTGDEQYF. CDR3 coding DNA: TGTGCCAGCAGCCAGACAGGGGACGAGCAGTACTTC.

This sequence joins TRBV3-1 (or the pseudogene TRBV3-2) and TRBJ1-5; tentative D call: TRBD1 (5 bases). From germline, CDR1 is LGHDT and CDR2 YNNKEL (reference sequence). V was clipped by 4 bases and J by 6 bases, with 13 bases between them. The CDR3 contains 14 residues. The chain's CDR3 is CASSPEVGVQPQHF. The CDR3 nucleotides are TGTGCCAGCAGCCCAGAAGTAGGGGTTCAGCCCCAGCATTTT.

The CDR3 DNA reads TGTGCCAGCTCAATAACTTTACTAGCGAGCAAACCCAATGAGCAGTTCTTC. Amino acids: CASSITLLASKPNEQFF. The chain joins TRBV18 to TRBJ2-1, with TRBD2 identical over 7 bases. The CDR3 is 17 amino acids. With V trimmed by 5 bases and J by 6 bases, 16 bases remained unmatched. Germline loops: CDR1 KGHSH, CDR2 LQKENI.

In this sample, this clone turned up once. The chain has TRBV7-2 and TRBJ2-7; TRBD1 might be the D (6 bases). The V gene lost 4 bases and the J gene lost 7 bases, with 14 bases spanning the gap. Germline CDR1 reads SGHTA; CDR2 reads FQGNSA. The CDR3 length is 13 residues. This CDR3 reads CASSSGVGREQYF. In DNA, the CDR3 is TGTGCCAGCAGCTCAGGGGTAGGGCGGGAGCAGTACTTC.

V is TRBV28 and J is TRBJ1-1; possible D gene TRBD1, 5 bases. This CDR3 is built from 13 residues. Germline CDR1 and CDR2: MDHEN and SYDVKM. V lost 3 bases to trimming and J lost 4 bases, with 9 bases between them. CDR3 nucleotide sequence: TGTGCCAGCAGTTTGGGTAGGGGCACTGAAGCTTTCTTT. It is translated as CASSLGRGTEAFF.

The rearrangement uses TRBV19 and TRBJ2-2, with 10 bases identical to TRBD1. The CDR3 sequence is 17 residues long. The V and J ends lost 5 bases and 0 bases, in that order; junction bases with no gene match: 6. Per the germline V gene, CDR1 is LNHDA and CDR2 is SQIVND (reference sequence). The CDR3 DNA reads TGTGCCAGTAGTCTGTGGGACAGGGGTACGAACACCGGGGAGCTGTTTTTT. This sequence encodes CASSLWDRGTNTGELFF.

This chain connects TRBV30 to TRBJ1-1; 9 bases align to TRBD1. Germline V gene data show CDR1 as GTSNPN and CDR2 as SVGIG (reference sequence). This CDR3 region has 12 residues. This chain's CDR3 is CAATGGAGEAFF. CDR3 sequence (DNA): TGTGCAGCAACAGGGGGCGCAGGCGAAGCTTTCTTT. Complete variable domain (other parts from reference TRBV30 and TRBJ1-1): SQTIHQWPATLVQPVGSPLSLECTVEGTSNPNLYWYRQAAGRGLQLLFYSVGIGQISSEVPQNLSASRPQDRQFILSSKKLLLSDSGFYLCAATGGAGEAFFGQGTRLTVV.

V and J are TRBV7-9 and TRBJ2-7; 11 bases agree with TRBD2. Per the germline V gene, CDR1 is SEHNR and CDR2 is FQNEAQ (reference sequence). This CDR3 is built from 18 residues. V was clipped by 4 bases and J by 5 bases; unmatched bases: 16. The CDR3 DNA sequence: TGTGCCAGCAGCTCCATACAACTACTAGCGGGAGTTCAGCACGAGCAGTACTTC. This codes for CASSSIQLLAGVQHEQYF.